Listed below are T cell receptor beta chains from one sample, sequenced in a study of vaccination and CD4 T cells after COVID-19. MiXCR was run by TCRdb on the PCR reads, yielding one entry per CDR3 protein. The table includes about 20,000 distinct CDR3 sequences, 35% to 50% detected once. Their specific antigens are unknown. Sequenced: CD4+ T cells from blood, cultured in vitro. The receptor set was obtained from a human donor who had recovered from COVID-19. The CDR3 runs from the conserved cysteine through the conserved F or W. D genes are given only for firm matches. Clone size appears in some rows only: once, few, many, or a class for an expanded clone.

CDR3nt: TGTGCCAGCAGCCCTTGGGGCGCAAGTTACAATGAGCAGTTCTTC; CDR3aa: CASSPWGASYNEQFF; abundance: -; j_gene: TRBJ2-1; d_gene: -; v_gene: TRBV28
CDR3nt: TGTGCCAGCAGCCAGTCAGCTAGCGGGGGGTATAAAGATACGCAGTATTTT; CDR3aa: CASSQSASGGYKDTQYF; abundance: -; j_gene: TRBJ2-3; d_gene: TRBD2; v_gene: TRBV7-9
CDR3nt: TGTGCCAGCAGCTTCGGAAACTATAATTCACCCCTCCACTTT; CDR3aa: CASSFGNYNSPLHF; abundance: -; j_gene: TRBJ1-6; d_gene: -; v_gene: TRBV7-2
CDR3nt: TGTGCCAGCAGGCCTTCGAAATCTTTAGTCAAAAACATTCAGTACTTC; CDR3aa: CASRPSKSLVKNIQYF; abundance: -; j_gene: TRBJ2-4; d_gene: -; v_gene: TRBV6-2/TRBV6-3
CDR3nt: TGTGCCAGCAGCTTTTCTGGAGCTAGCACAGATACGCAGTATTTT; CDR3aa: CASSFSGASTDTQYF; abundance: few; j_gene: TRBJ2-3; d_gene: -; v_gene: TRBV7-7
CDR3nt: TGTGCCAGCAGCCTGGGACGGAGTTTAACCCCCCTCCACTTT; CDR3aa: CASSLGRSLTPLHF; abundance: -; j_gene: TRBJ1-6; d_gene: -; v_gene: TRBV28
CDR3nt: TGTGCCAGCAGTGGTCAAGATGTCCGAGGGGTCGGCTACACCTTC; CDR3aa: CASSGQDVRGVGYTF; abundance: few; j_gene: TRBJ1-2; d_gene: -; v_gene: TRBV25-1
CDR3nt: TGCAGTGCTAGAGGAGGCAGGGTGTCCTACGAGCAGTACTTC; CDR3aa: CSARGGRVSYEQYF; abundance: -; j_gene: TRBJ2-7; d_gene: -; v_gene: TRBV20-1
CDR3nt: TGCGCCAGCAGCCAAGCGGGGGAGGGCTTCCCCCAAGAGACCCAGTACTTC; CDR3aa: CASSQAGEGFPQETQYF; abundance: -; j_gene: TRBJ2-5; d_gene: TRBD2; v_gene: TRBV4-1
CDR3nt: TGCAGTGCTAGACCCCTGGGACTAGCGGGGCTACAAGAGACCCAGTACTTC; CDR3aa: CSARPLGLAGLQETQYF; abundance: few; j_gene: TRBJ2-5; d_gene: TRBD2; v_gene: TRBV20-1
CDR3nt: TGCGCCAGCAGCTTGGAGCAGGGAGTCTACGAGCAGTACTTC; CDR3aa: CASSLEQGVYEQYF; abundance: -; j_gene: TRBJ2-7; d_gene: -; v_gene: TRBV5-1
CDR3nt: TGTGCCAGTAGTCTCCGTCAGGCCTATAATTCACCCCTCCACTTT; CDR3aa: CASSLRQAYNSPLHF; abundance: -; j_gene: TRBJ1-6; d_gene: -; v_gene: TRBV19
CDR3nt: TGTGCCAGCAGTGGACAGGGGGCCTACGAGCAGTACTTC; CDR3aa: CASSGQGAYEQYF; abundance: -; j_gene: TRBJ2-7; d_gene: TRBD1; v_gene: TRBV28
CDR3nt: TGCGCCAGTAGACCGGAACCCTTAGGGAATGAGCAGTTCTTC; CDR3aa: CASRPEPLGNEQFF; abundance: -; j_gene: TRBJ2-1; d_gene: -; v_gene: TRBV5-1
CDR3nt: TGTGCCAGCAGCGGAAGAGACTATGGCTACACCTTC; CDR3aa: CASSGRDYGYTF; abundance: -; j_gene: TRBJ1-2; d_gene: -; v_gene: TRBV6-1
CDR3nt: TGCAGTGCCAATGGGCGGGGGCGAGGAAGCAATCAGCCCCAGCATTTT; CDR3aa: CSANGRGRGSNQPQHF; abundance: -; j_gene: TRBJ1-5; d_gene: -; v_gene: TRBV20-1
CDR3nt: TGTGCCACCGGCGGGGGTTCACCCCTCCACTTT; CDR3aa: CATGGGSPLHF; abundance: -; j_gene: TRBJ1-6; d_gene: -; v_gene: TRBV6-2/TRBV6-3
CDR3nt: TGTGCCAGCAGTGGGGGCAGGGTCAACACTGAAGCTTTCTTT; CDR3aa: CASSGGRVNTEAFF; abundance: -; j_gene: TRBJ1-1; d_gene: -; v_gene: TRBV6-1
CDR3nt: TGCAGTGCCGGCAGACTAGTCCTTAATGAAAAACTGTTTTTT; CDR3aa: CSAGRLVLNEKLFF; abundance: -; j_gene: TRBJ1-4; d_gene: -; v_gene: TRBV20-1
CDR3nt: TGTGCCACCAGCAGAGATGTCCAGGGGGAGCAGTACTTC; CDR3aa: CATSRDVQGEQYF; abundance: -; j_gene: TRBJ2-7; d_gene: -; v_gene: TRBV15
CDR3nt: TGTGCCAGCAGTTACTCGGCAGGGCTCACTGAAGCTTTCTTT; CDR3aa: CASSYSAGLTEAFF; abundance: -; j_gene: TRBJ1-1; d_gene: -; v_gene: TRBV6-5
CDR3nt: TGTGCCAGCAGGAGAATACAGGGTGTCTCCTATAATTCACCCCTCCACTTT; CDR3aa: CASRRIQGVSYNSPLHF; abundance: few; j_gene: TRBJ1-6; d_gene: -; v_gene: TRBV27
CDR3nt: TGTGCCAGCACTCAAGGCAGGGGGAGGCTTAGTGAGCAGTACTTC; CDR3aa: CASTQGRGRLSEQYF; abundance: -; j_gene: TRBJ2-7; d_gene: -; v_gene: TRBV28
CDR3nt: TGTGCCAGCAGTTACCGCCGACCGGGACAGGGATCCTACGAGCAGTACTTC; CDR3aa: CASSYRRPGQGSYEQYF; abundance: -; j_gene: TRBJ2-7; d_gene: TRBD1; v_gene: TRBV6-5
CDR3nt: TGCGCCAGATCCCCTCAGGGACGAGCGGAGACCCAGTACTTC; CDR3aa: CARSPQGRAETQYF; abundance: -; j_gene: TRBJ2-5; d_gene: -; v_gene: TRBV10-1
CDR3nt: TGTGCCAGCAGTGAAGGAGGGACCCGGGCCAACGTCCTGACTTTC; CDR3aa: CASSEGGTRANVLTF; abundance: -; j_gene: TRBJ2-6; d_gene: -; v_gene: TRBV2
CDR3nt: TGTGCCAGCAGCTATCCTCGATGGGGCCGGGGTGAGCAGTACTTC; CDR3aa: CASSYPRWGRGEQYF; abundance: -; j_gene: TRBJ2-7; d_gene: -; v_gene: TRBV7-2
CDR3nt: TGCGCCAGCAGCCAAGAGCCGGCAGGGGGCAACGAGCAGTACTTC; CDR3aa: CASSQEPAGGNEQYF; abundance: -; j_gene: TRBJ2-7; d_gene: TRBD1; v_gene: TRBV4-3
CDR3nt: TGTGCCAGCAGTCCGAGGTCTAACACCGGGGAGCTGTTTTTT; CDR3aa: CASSPRSNTGELFF; abundance: -; j_gene: TRBJ2-2; d_gene: -; v_gene: TRBV2
CDR3nt: TGTGCCAGCAGACAGAGACAGGGGGACATTCAGTACTTC; CDR3aa: CASRQRQGDIQYF; abundance: few; j_gene: TRBJ2-4; d_gene: TRBD1; v_gene: TRBV7-9
CDR3nt: TGTGCCAGCAGTGAACGGCGACTCCGTCCTGGCGAGCAGTACTTC; CDR3aa: CASSERRLRPGEQYF; abundance: few; j_gene: TRBJ2-7; d_gene: -; v_gene: TRBV2
CDR3nt: TGTGCCAGCAGCGGAACAGGGAGTGGAAACACCATATATTTT; CDR3aa: CASSGTGSGNTIYF; abundance: few; j_gene: TRBJ1-3; d_gene: -; v_gene: TRBV28
CDR3nt: TGTGCCTGGAGTGCTGGAGTTAAGACCCAGTACTTC; CDR3aa: CAWSAGVKTQYF; abundance: -; j_gene: TRBJ2-5; d_gene: -; v_gene: TRBV30
CDR3nt: TGCAGTGCTCTGGGTTACGAGACCCAGTACTTC; CDR3aa: CSALGYETQYF; abundance: -; j_gene: TRBJ2-5; d_gene: -; v_gene: TRBV20-1
CDR3nt: TGTGCCAGCAGCACACGACAGGGTTGTTTCCACGAGCAGTACTTC; CDR3aa: CASSTRQGCFHEQYF; abundance: hyperexpanded; j_gene: TRBJ2-7; d_gene: -; v_gene: TRBV21-1
CDR3nt: TGTGCCAGCAGTACGGTGAATTCACCCCTCCACTTT; CDR3aa: CASSTVNSPLHF; abundance: few; j_gene: TRBJ1-6; d_gene: -; v_gene: TRBV7-6
CDR3nt: TGTGCCTGGAGGGTCCTGGGTAGCGGGGCAGATACGCAGTATTTT; CDR3aa: CAWRVLGSGADTQYF; abundance: once; j_gene: TRBJ2-3; d_gene: TRBD2; v_gene: TRBV30
CDR3nt: TGTGCCAGCAGCGTTTATGGGGGTTCGCGCATCGGGGAGCTGTTTTTT; CDR3aa: CASSVYGGSRIGELFF; abundance: -; j_gene: TRBJ2-2; d_gene: -; v_gene: TRBV9
CDR3nt: TGTGCCAGCAGCGTAGGTGGGAGCGGGGGGCTGGGAGATACGCAGTATTTT; CDR3aa: CASSVGGSGGLGDTQYF; abundance: -; j_gene: TRBJ2-3; d_gene: TRBD2; v_gene: TRBV9
CDR3nt: TGTGCCAGCAGCTACCCAGACAGGGGACGGAACACTGAAGCTTTCTTT; CDR3aa: CASSYPDRGRNTEAFF; abundance: -; j_gene: TRBJ1-1; d_gene: TRBD1; v_gene: TRBV5-4
CDR3nt: TGTGCCAGCAGTGAACGAGGGGCGAGTAACTATGGCTACACCTTC; CDR3aa: CASSERGASNYGYTF; abundance: -; j_gene: TRBJ1-2; d_gene: -; v_gene: TRBV6-1
CDR3nt: TGTGCCAGCAGTTCGGAGACAGGGAACAATCAGCCCCAGCATTTT; CDR3aa: CASSSETGNNQPQHF; abundance: few; j_gene: TRBJ1-5; d_gene: TRBD1; v_gene: TRBV27
CDR3nt: TGTGCCACCAGTGATATGACTAGCGGGAGGGCCAGCGGGGAGCTGTTTTTT; CDR3aa: CATSDMTSGRASGELFF; abundance: -; j_gene: TRBJ2-2; d_gene: TRBD2; v_gene: TRBV24-1
CDR3nt: TGTGCCAGCAGTTACTCCAGGGGACCCTACGAGCAGTACTTC; CDR3aa: CASSYSRGPYEQYF; abundance: few; j_gene: TRBJ2-7; d_gene: -; v_gene: TRBV6-5
CDR3nt: TGTGCCAGCAGTCCCCGCGGTCTCTCTGGAAACACCATATATTTT; CDR3aa: CASSPRGLSGNTIYF; abundance: -; j_gene: TRBJ1-3; d_gene: -; v_gene: TRBV28
CDR3nt: TGCAGTGCTAGAGGGAAAAGTTATAGCAATCAGCCCCAGCATTTT; CDR3aa: CSARGKSYSNQPQHF; abundance: few; j_gene: TRBJ1-5; d_gene: -; v_gene: TRBV20-1
CDR3nt: TGCAGTGCTTTGCCGGGACTAGCGAACACCGGGGAGCTGTTTTTT; CDR3aa: CSALPGLANTGELFF; abundance: -; j_gene: TRBJ2-2; d_gene: TRBD2; v_gene: TRBV20-1
CDR3nt: TGTGCCAGCTCACCTCCTAGCGGCAATGAGCAGTTCTTC; CDR3aa: CASSPPSGNEQFF; abundance: -; j_gene: TRBJ2-1; d_gene: TRBD2; v_gene: TRBV18
CDR3nt: TGTGCCACCAGCAGAAACAGGGGGCGGAATTCACCCCTCCACTTT; CDR3aa: CATSRNRGRNSPLHF; abundance: few; j_gene: TRBJ1-6; d_gene: TRBD1; v_gene: TRBV15
CDR3nt: TGTGCCAGTAGTCCCTATACCGGGACAGGTGAAAAACTGTTTTTT; CDR3aa: CASSPYTGTGEKLFF; abundance: -; j_gene: TRBJ1-4; d_gene: TRBD1; v_gene: TRBV19
CDR3nt: TGCAGTGCTAGCTACACGAGCTCCTACGAGCAGTACTTC; CDR3aa: CSASYTSSYEQYF; abundance: -; j_gene: TRBJ2-7; d_gene: -; v_gene: TRBV20-1